Listed below are T cell receptor beta chains from one sample, sequenced in a study of response to subunit inactivated influenza vaccine. Via MiXCR, TCRdb re-called the RT-PCR reads, giving one row per CDR3 protein. This table holds approximately 700,000 distinct CDR3 sequences, 14% found once. The material was PBMCs from blood, obtained less than 15 days before vaccination. These receptors were obtained from a man aged 50 to 59 who received an inactivated influenza vaccine. The CDR3 runs from the conserved cysteine through the conserved F or W. A D gene is named only where the DNA matches it firmly. Rows may omit the clone size; those that give it use once, few, many or a size class.

d_gene,v_gene,j_gene,abundance,CDR3aa
TRBD2,TRBV29-1,TRBJ2-3,NA,CSVGEGQVGDTQYF
TRBD2,TRBV2,TRBJ2-7,few,CASRENPGLASEQYF
TRBD2,TRBV2,TRBJ2-5,few,CASRRGTSLGETQYF
NA,TRBV11-1,TRBJ1-1,many,CASRPPIWAGAQLHTEAFF
TRBD1,TRBV6-5,TRBJ2-5,NA,CASSWGTGKAETQYF
NA,TRBV15,TRBJ1-6,NA,CATSKVQLGRILSYNSPLHF
NA,TRBV19,TRBJ2-1,few,CASSPITGSGPFF
NA,TRBV20-1,TRBJ1-5,few,CSARDLREGQPQHF
NA,TRBV19,TRBJ1-5,few,CASSNGYNQPQHF
TRBD1,TRBV28,TRBJ1-5,NA,CASTRGTALNQPQHF
NA,TRBV7-9,TRBJ2-7,NA,CASSFSSEQYF